This TCR beta chain was obtained from a study of CD8 T cells in Susac syndrome. Random hexamers were used to reverse transcribe the RNA input (about 0.5 to 1 ug). Multiplex PCR with immunoSEQ amplified the TCR beta CDR3 across 54 Vbeta and 13 Jbeta. TCRdb independently ran MiXCR on the immunoSEQ multiplex PCR reads; one entry per CDR3 protein. The sample includes about 150,000 distinct CDR3 sequences, less than 95% of them seen just once. V lost 1 base and J 0 bases, leaving 7 bases between the germline ends. From germline, CDR1 is SGHDT and CDR2 YYEEEE. This CDR3 has 14 amino acids. Material for sequencing was CD4+ T cells from PBMCs. This TCR was recovered from a human donor in good health. The V call is TRBV5-6, the J call TRBJ2-5; D call uncertain. As DNA, the CDR3 is TGTGCCAGCAGCTTGTTCCCGTACCAAGAGACCCAGTACTTC. It encodes CASSLFPYQETQYF. Filled out from reference TRBV5-6 and TRBJ2-5, the complete variable domain reads DAGVTQSPTHLIKTRGQQVTLRCSPKSGHDTVSWYQQALGQGPQFIFQYYEEEERQRGNFPDRFSGHQFPNYSSELNVNALLLGDSALYLCASSLFPYQETQYFGPGTRLLVL.